This is a list of T cell receptor beta chains from one sample in a study of shared clonotypes between healthy human individuals. Profiled with immunoSEQ multiplex PCR; TCRdb holds only in-frame clones, not every one. The sample lists around 2.5 million clones, approximately 94% occurring once. Sequenced material: naive CD4+ T cells from PBMCs. Receptors were obtained from a man younger than 35 in good health. Some clones in this sample may be carry-over from other donors' samples. The CDR3 runs from the conserved cysteine through the conserved F or W.

j_call: TRBJ1-3
v_call: TRBV28
cdr3_aa: CASTTGGVISSGNTIYF

j_call: TRBJ1-4
v_call: TRBV19
cdr3_aa: CASSKQANEKLFF

j_call: TRBJ2-5
v_call: TRBV7-9
cdr3_aa: CASSEEQGGRRKRGETQYF

j_call: TRBJ2-7
v_call: TRBV5-6
cdr3_aa: CASSSYYEQYF

j_call: TRBJ2-1
v_call: TRBV28
cdr3_aa: CASSPRDRGQFF

j_call: TRBJ1-1
v_call: TRBV21-1
cdr3_aa: CASSKVPTPHTEAFF

j_call: TRBJ1-2
v_call: TRBV11-2
cdr3_aa: CASSLGTFGEVGYGYTF

j_call: TRBJ1-5
v_call: TRBV6-5
cdr3_aa: CASRKTNYSNQPQHF

j_call: TRBJ1-2
v_call: TRBV29-1
cdr3_aa: CSVATDRRSYGYTF

j_call: TRBJ1-1
v_call: TRBV29-1
cdr3_aa: CSVAGHNYEAFF

j_call: TRBJ2-4
v_call: TRBV7-2
cdr3_aa: CASSPPGGYRNIQYF

j_call: TRBJ2-7
v_call: TRBV11-3
cdr3_aa: CASSPRVQAEQYF

j_call: TRBJ2-7
v_call: TRBV5-1
cdr3_aa: CASSSGQGYEQYF

j_call: TRBJ2-1
v_call: TRBV6-5
cdr3_aa: CASQREVYNEQFF

j_call: TRBJ1-1
v_call: TRBV7-3
cdr3_aa: CASSPGTGWYTEAFF

j_call: TRBJ2-6
v_call: TRBV19
cdr3_aa: CASSTPGLAGYSGANVLTF

j_call: TRBJ1-5
v_call: TRBV11-3
cdr3_aa: CASSPSHGLWRNRSNQPQHF

j_call: TRBJ2-7
v_call: TRBV19
cdr3_aa: CASSILAGVGEQYF

j_call: TRBJ1-2
v_call: TRBV4-1
cdr3_aa: CASSQPTGTAPYGYTF

j_call: TRBJ1-2
v_call: TRBV19
cdr3_aa: CASSIDGPYGYTF

j_call: TRBJ1-5
v_call: TRBV7-8
cdr3_aa: CASTLLAGVSNQPQHF

j_call: TRBJ2-3
v_call: TRBV19
cdr3_aa: CASSEDRRTDTQYF

j_call: TRBJ2-7
v_call: TRBV7-2
cdr3_aa: CASSSLAGASYEQYF

j_call: TRBJ2-5
v_call: TRBV5-8
cdr3_aa: CASSLDGGRETQYF

j_call: TRBJ1-3
v_call: TRBV5-1
cdr3_aa: CASSVGNSGNTIYF

j_call: TRBJ1-1
v_call: TRBV7-2
cdr3_aa: CASSSQGATEAFF

j_call: TRBJ1-2
v_call: TRBV18
cdr3_aa: CASSPSEGNYGYTF

j_call: TRBJ2-1
v_call: TRBV30
cdr3_aa: CAWSVDVRRANNEQFF

j_call: TRBJ1-2
v_call: TRBV7-2
cdr3_aa: CASSLLRDRGPFGYTF

j_call: TRBJ2-2
v_call: TRBV7-6
cdr3_aa: CASSPIGLAGGPGELFF